The 13 T cell receptor beta chains given below trace back to one sample, sequenced in a study of cytomegalovirus exposure and HLA in healthy donors. Primers: 60 Vbeta forward and 13 Jbeta reverse. Generated by immunoSEQ multiplex PCR, the TCRdb table keeps only in-frame clones and is missing some. The sample has 100,000 to 150,000 clones, 65% to 85% seen once; the top ten hold over 1%. The sequenced material came from PBMCs. The receptors derive from a boy between 5 and 17 years old in good health and CMV-seronegative.

V gene TRBV5-1 combines with J gene TRBJ1-1; D is unresolved. V was shortened by 0 bases and J by 0 bases, with 12 bases between the two germline ends. Germline V gene sequence: CDR1 SGHRS, CDR2 YFSETQ. This CDR3 contains 16 residues. The CDR3 is CASSLGEKRMNTEAFF. The CDR3 bases are TGCGCCAGCAGCTTGGGGGAGAAGAGGATGAACACTGAAGCTTTCTTT.

The V and J genes are TRBV7-6 and TRBJ2-1; D remains ambiguous. The germline V gene has CDR1 SGHVS and CDR2 FNYEAQ. Trimming cost V 0 bases and J 8 bases, with 8 bases left between them. This CDR3 has 13 amino acids. CDR3 amino acids: CASSLAVVDEQFF. CDR3 in DNA: TGTGCCAGCAGCTTAGCGGTCGTAGATGAGCAGTTCTTC.

This clone was seen once. The genes are TRBV7-8 and TRBJ1-2; the match to TRBD1 covers 10 bases. Trimming removed 4 bases from V and 7 bases from J; junction bases left unmatched: 6. CDR1 SGHVS and CDR2 FQNEAQ come from the germline V gene. The CDR3 totals 14 residues. For the CDR3, the DNA is TGTGCCAGCAGCTCGACAGGGGGCGGGTTTGGCTACACCTTC. It specifies CASSSTGGGFGYTF.

This clone showed up just a few times. The chain links TRBV30 to TRBJ2-1; TRBD2 matches 7 bases. Germline assignment: CDR1 GTSNPN and CDR2 SVGIG (reference sequence). The CDR3 loop spans 13 amino acids. The trim removed 4 bases at V and 6 bases at J, leaving 6 bases unmatched. CDR3 amino acids: CAWNWASGNEQFF. The CDR3 DNA is TGTGCCTGGAATTGGGCTAGCGGCAATGAGCAGTTCTTC.

The J gene is TRBJ1-2, the V gene TRBV5-4; tentatively, D is TRBD1 (5 bases). Germline V gives CDR1 SGHNT, CDR2 YYREEE (reference sequence). V lost 4 bases and J lost 4, with 14 bases in between. The CDR3 runs 14 residues. The CDR3 coding sequence is TGTGCCAGCAGCCCGACTCCCGACAGCTATGGCTACACCTTC. Its translation is CASSPTPDSYGYTF.

This clone has a handful of counts. A junction boundary mismatches the germline segment, possibly from a read error. This chain links TRBV19 with TRBJ1-1; the D gene is possibly TRBD1 (5 bases). The germline V gene has CDR1 LNHDA and CDR2 SQIVND (reference sequence). The CDR3 is made up of 15 amino acids. The CDR3, as DNA: TGTGCCAGTAGTATAGTTTGGGGGGGGAACACTGAGGCTTTCTTT. It is translated as CASSIVWGGNTEAFF.

V and J are TRBV21-1 and TRBJ2-7; the table gives TRBD2 as D, unverified against the DNA. TRBV21-1 corresponds to a pseudogene. This CDR3 is built from 16 residues. CDR3 protein: CASSKDGTRTTYEQYF. The CDR3 DNA reads as TGTGCCAGCAGCAAAGACGGGACGCGGACTACCTACGAGCAGTACTTC.

This chain uses TRBV7-9 with TRBJ2-7, with D uncertain. CDR1 is SEHNR and CDR2 is FQNEAQ in the germline V gene (reference sequence). The CDR3 contains 13 residues. With 1 base removed from V and 1 base from J, the gap between germline ends came to 5 bases. The CDR3: CASSLVQSYEQYF. For the CDR3, the DNA is TGTGCCAGCAGCTTAGTTCAGTCCTACGAGCAGTACTTC.

The CDR3 region has the DNA TGCGCCAGCAGCTTGGTCGGAGGGGATGGAAACACCATATATTTT. It translates to CASSLVGGDGNTIYF. This sequence joins TRBV5-1 and TRBJ1-3; tentative D call: TRBD1 (5 bases). The V gene lost 0 bases and the J gene lost 3 bases, with 10 bases spanning the gap. CDR3 length: 15 residues. From germline, CDR1 is SGHRS and CDR2 YFSETQ.

This clone was recorded a few times. The genes are TRBV2 and TRBJ2-2; D uncertain. Between the trimmed V and J ends, which lost 1 base and 6 bases, there was a span of 6 bases. The CDR3 spans 13 residues. Germline V gives CDR1 SNHLY, CDR2 FYNNEI. The CDR3 DNA reads as TGTGCCAGCAGTGAAGATGGGCCCGGGGAGCTGTTTTTT. It specifies CASSEDGPGELFF.

The genes are TRBV2 and TRBJ1-1; 11 bases are a match to TRBD1. CDR1 SNHLY and CDR2 FYNNEI come from the germline V gene. This CDR3 spans 13 amino acids. V gave up 5 bases and J gave up 6 bases; unmatched junction bases: 2. DNA for the CDR3: TGTGCCAGCAGTCGGGACAGGGGGTCTGAAGCTTTCTTT. As protein: CASSRDRGSEAFF.

This clone was recorded a few times. The chain joins TRBV30 to TRBJ1-4; possible D gene TRBD1, 6 bases. V gave up 2 bases and J gave up 8 bases, with 12 bases separating them. CDR1 and CDR2 from the germline V gene are GTSNPN and SVGIG (reference sequence). There are 13 residues in the CDR3. This CDR3 reads CAWSLGAWEKLFF. The CDR3 DNA reads TGTGCCTGGAGTCTGGGGGCTTGGGAAAAACTGTTTTTT.

The chain has TRBV5-6 and TRBJ2-1; TRBD2 matches 11 bases. The CDR3 is 16 amino acids. Germline V gene sequence: CDR1 SGHDT, CDR2 YYEEEE. J was trimmed by 7 bases and V by 0 bases; bases with no gene match: 6. The CDR3 coding sequence is TGTGCCAGCAGCTTGGGTAGCGGGAGGGCCGAGAATGAGCAGTTCTTC. It is translated as CASSLGSGRAENEQFF.